This passage covers 10 T cell receptor beta chains from one sample sequenced in a study of cytomegalovirus exposure and HLA in healthy donors (dated by TCRdb to 2016 to 2017). Libraries came from the immunoSEQ multiplex PCR assay. The multiplex PCR relied on a mix of 60 forward primers for TCR Vbeta segments and 13 reverse primers for TCR Jbeta segments. In TCRdb, the immuneACCESS table is reduced to in-frame sequences with V and J assigned. These tables do not hold every clone; where another copy was compared, an unresolved V gene accounts for under half, and the others remain unexplained. The sample profile shows about 140,000 clones; 70% to 80% of them were found once. The ten largest account for roughly 1.6% of the sample. Sequenced input: PBMCs. The receptors here all came from a female donor in good health and CMV-seronegative.

This sequence joins TRBV5-1 and TRBJ2-3; 13 bases align to TRBD2. Trimming cost V 4 bases and J 4 bases; bases outside gene matches: 6. The CDR3 is 16 amino acids. Germline lookup yields CDR1 SGHRS and CDR2 YFSETQ. The DNA for the CDR3 is TGCGCCAGCAGCCCCAGGACTAGCGGGGGCGCAGATACGCAGTATTTT. The encoded protein is CASSPRTSGGADTQYF.

V usage is TRBV5-1 and J usage is TRBJ2-1, with a possible D match to TRBD2 (6 bases). Germline lookup yields CDR1 SGHRS and CDR2 YFSETQ. The CDR3 has 19 amino acids. Trimming cost V 0 bases and J 6 bases, with 25 bases left between them. CDR3 coding DNA: TGCGCCAGCAGCTTGGACCATCAGCGCTCTAGCGTTGTCGGCAATGAGCAGTTCTTC. As protein: CASSLDHQRSSVVGNEQFF. Full variable domain (rest looked up from reference TRBV5-1 and TRBJ2-1): KAGVTQTPRYLIKTRGQQVTLSCSPISGHRSVSWYQQTPGQGLQFLFEYFSETQRNKGNFPGRFSGRQFSNSRSEMNVSTLELGDSALYLCASSLDHQRSSVVGNEQFFGPGTRLTVL.

V usage is TRBV9 and J usage is TRBJ2-1, with 12 nucleotides matching TRBD2. Germline V gives CDR1 SGDLS, CDR2 YYNGEE. V shed 2 bases, J shed 9 bases, and the junction held 6 bases outside the gene matches. The CDR3 consists of 15 residues. CDR3 sequence reads: CASSVLAGGQGEQFF. The DNA of the CDR3 is TGTGCCAGCAGCGTTCTAGCGGGGGGGCAGGGTGAGCAGTTCTTC.

This sequence joins TRBV7-8 and TRBJ2-1; D perhaps matches TRBD1 (6 bases). This CDR3 comprises 14 residues. V gave up 0 bases and J gave up 4 bases, with 7 bases separating them. Germline V gene lookup returns CDR1 SGHVS and CDR2 FQNEAQ. The CDR3 reads CASSLAGQYNEQFF. The CDR3 DNA reads as TGTGCCAGCAGCTTAGCCGGACAGTACAATGAGCAGTTCTTC.

This chain uses TRBV19 with TRBJ2-5, with 7 bases that match TRBD1. The CDR3 has 16 amino acids. Trimming at V came to 5 bases and at J to 4 bases, leaving 13 bases not matched to a gene. In germline, CDR1 is LNHDA, CDR2 SQIVND (reference sequence). In nucleotides, the CDR3 is TGTGCCAGTAGTGCGCCCCGGACAGGAGGAGGAGAGACCCAGTACTTC. Its protein is CASSAPRTGGGETQYF.

The chain employs TRBV6-5 and TRBJ1-2; D remains ambiguous. V was trimmed by 6 bases and J by 6 bases, leaving 8 bases between them. Germline values: CDR1 MNHEY, CDR2 SVGAGI. The CDR3 contains 11 residues. CDR3 sequence reads: CASSAPDGYTF. The CDR3 DNA follows: TGTGCCAGCAGCGCACCAGATGGCTACACCTTC.

CDR3 sequence reads: CASSVQVGQETQYF. CDR3 DNA: TGCGCCAGCAGCGTACAGGTTGGTCAAGAGACCCAGTACTTC. The rearrangement uses TRBV5-1 and TRBJ2-5, with D perhaps TRBD1 (5 bases). Germline CDR1 is SGHRS and CDR2 is YFSETQ. V was trimmed by 4 bases and J by 2 bases, leaving 12 bases between them. This CDR3 spans 14 amino acids.

The rearrangement links TRBV9 to TRBJ2-3, with D tentatively TRBD2 (7 bases). The ends were cut back, 4 bases at V and 4 bases at J, with 19 bases in the middle. CDR1 is SGDLS and CDR2 is YYNGEE in the germline V gene. The CDR3 is 16 residues long. The DNA of the CDR3 is TGTGCCAGCAGCTCGCACGGGGGGCAGGGCGCAGATACGCAGTATTTT. This translates into CASSSHGGQGADTQYF.

This clone was detected a few times. The V call is TRBV4-2, the J call TRBJ2-7; TRBD2 is a possible D gene (7 bases). CDR3 size: 15 residues. CDR1 is LGHNA, CDR2 YNFKEQ, per germline. V lost 1 base to trimming and J lost 0 bases, with 10 bases between them. The CDR3 nucleotides read TGTGCCAGCAGCCAAGTCCGGGGGGCCTCCTACGAGCAGTACTTC. As protein: CASSQVRGASYEQYF.

The chain joins TRBV18 to TRBJ1-2, with 8 bases matching TRBD1. V was clipped by 4 bases and J by 2 bases; unmatched bases: 3. From germline, CDR1 is KGHSH and CDR2 LQKENI. CDR3 length: 14 amino acids. The CDR3 here is CASSQDRENYGYTF. The CDR3 nucleotides are TGTGCCAGCTCACAGGACAGGGAGAACTATGGCTACACCTTC.